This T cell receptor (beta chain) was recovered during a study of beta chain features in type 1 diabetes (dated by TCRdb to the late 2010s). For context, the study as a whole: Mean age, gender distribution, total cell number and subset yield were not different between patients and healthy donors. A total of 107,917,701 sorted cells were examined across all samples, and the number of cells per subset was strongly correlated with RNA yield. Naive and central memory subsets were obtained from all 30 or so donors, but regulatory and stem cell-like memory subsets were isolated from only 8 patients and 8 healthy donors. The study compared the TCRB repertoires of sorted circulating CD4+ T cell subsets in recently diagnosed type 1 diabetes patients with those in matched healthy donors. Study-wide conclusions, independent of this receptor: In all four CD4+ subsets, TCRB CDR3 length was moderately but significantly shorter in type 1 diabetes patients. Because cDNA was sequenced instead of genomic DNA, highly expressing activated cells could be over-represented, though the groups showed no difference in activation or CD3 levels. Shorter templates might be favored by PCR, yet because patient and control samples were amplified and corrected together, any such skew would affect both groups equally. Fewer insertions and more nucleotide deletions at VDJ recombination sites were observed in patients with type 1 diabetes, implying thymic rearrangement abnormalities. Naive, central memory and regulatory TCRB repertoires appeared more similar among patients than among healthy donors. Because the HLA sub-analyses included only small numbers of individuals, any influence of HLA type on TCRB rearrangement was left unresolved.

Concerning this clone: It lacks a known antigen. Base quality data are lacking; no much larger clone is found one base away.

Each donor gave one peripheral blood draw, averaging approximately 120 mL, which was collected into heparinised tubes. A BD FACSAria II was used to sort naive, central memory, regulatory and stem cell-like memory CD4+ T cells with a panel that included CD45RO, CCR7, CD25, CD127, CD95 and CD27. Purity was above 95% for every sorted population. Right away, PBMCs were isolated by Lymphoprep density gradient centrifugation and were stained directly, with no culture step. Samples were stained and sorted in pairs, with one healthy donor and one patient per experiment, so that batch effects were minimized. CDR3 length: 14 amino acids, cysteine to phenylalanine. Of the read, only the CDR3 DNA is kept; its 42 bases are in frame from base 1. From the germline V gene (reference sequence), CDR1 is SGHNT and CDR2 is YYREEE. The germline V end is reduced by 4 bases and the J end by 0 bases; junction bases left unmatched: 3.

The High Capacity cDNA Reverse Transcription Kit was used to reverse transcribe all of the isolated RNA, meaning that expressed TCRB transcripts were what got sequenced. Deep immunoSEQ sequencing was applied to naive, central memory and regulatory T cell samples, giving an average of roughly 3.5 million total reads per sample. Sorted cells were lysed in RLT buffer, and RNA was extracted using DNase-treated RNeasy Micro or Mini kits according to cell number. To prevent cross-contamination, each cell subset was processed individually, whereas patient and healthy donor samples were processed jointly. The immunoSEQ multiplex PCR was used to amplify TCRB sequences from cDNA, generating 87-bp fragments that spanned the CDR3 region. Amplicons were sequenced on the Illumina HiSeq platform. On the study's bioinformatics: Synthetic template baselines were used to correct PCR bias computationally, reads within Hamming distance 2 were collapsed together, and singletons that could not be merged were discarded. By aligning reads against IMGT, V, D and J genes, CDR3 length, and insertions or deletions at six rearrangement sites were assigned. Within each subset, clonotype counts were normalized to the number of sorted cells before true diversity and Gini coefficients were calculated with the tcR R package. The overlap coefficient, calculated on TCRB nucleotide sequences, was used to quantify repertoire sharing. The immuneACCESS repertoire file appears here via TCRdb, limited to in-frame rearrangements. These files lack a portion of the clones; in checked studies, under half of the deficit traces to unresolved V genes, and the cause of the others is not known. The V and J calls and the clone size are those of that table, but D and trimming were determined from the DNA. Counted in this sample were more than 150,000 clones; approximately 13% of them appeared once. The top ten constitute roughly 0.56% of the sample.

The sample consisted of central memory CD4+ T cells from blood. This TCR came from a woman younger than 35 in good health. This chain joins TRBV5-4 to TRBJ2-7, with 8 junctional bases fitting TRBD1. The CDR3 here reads CASSPTGVSYEQYF. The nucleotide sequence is TGTGCCAGCAGCCCGACAGGGGTCTCCTACGAGCAGTACTTC.